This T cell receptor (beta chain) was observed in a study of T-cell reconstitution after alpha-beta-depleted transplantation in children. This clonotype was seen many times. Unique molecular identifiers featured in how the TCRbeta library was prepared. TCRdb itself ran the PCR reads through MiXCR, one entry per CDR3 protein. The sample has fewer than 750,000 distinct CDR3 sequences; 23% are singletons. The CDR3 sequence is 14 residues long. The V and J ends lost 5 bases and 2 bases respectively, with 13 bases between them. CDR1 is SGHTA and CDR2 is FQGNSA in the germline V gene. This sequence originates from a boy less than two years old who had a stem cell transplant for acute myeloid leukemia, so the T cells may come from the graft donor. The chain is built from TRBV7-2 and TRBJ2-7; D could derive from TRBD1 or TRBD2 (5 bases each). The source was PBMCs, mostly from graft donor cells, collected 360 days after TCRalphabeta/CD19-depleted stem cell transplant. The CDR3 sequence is CASSRDPGPYEQYF. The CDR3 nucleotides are TGTGCCAGCAGCCGGGACCCGGGACCCTACGAGCAGTACTTC.